The clone carrying this T cell receptor (beta chain) was seen just once. Other nucleotide sequences in the sample specify the same CDR3. Produced via immunoSEQ multiplex PCR; TCRdb's table is partial and in-frame only. This table holds more than 95,000 clones, 81% found once. The sample is drawn from a study of blood T cell repertoires in COVID-19. The wider study: There were acute and convalescent COVID-19 samples, and they came from the United States, Italy and Spain. T cells, B-cell-depleted T cells, or PBMCs supplied cDNA or gDNA.

Germline V gives CDR1 MDHEN, CDR2 SYDVKM. V shed 4 bases and J 1 base; nucleotides not matched to a gene: 2. CDR3 length: 15 amino acids. Sequenced sample: peripheral blood. The chain couples TRBV28 to TRBJ1-3; 9 positions agree with TRBD1. This clonotype was obtained from a man older than 75 with acute or convalescent COVID-19. The CDR3 here is CASSSTGGSGNTIYF. CDR3 nucleotide sequence: TGTGCCAGCAGTTCGACAGGGGGATCTGGAAACACCATATATTTT.